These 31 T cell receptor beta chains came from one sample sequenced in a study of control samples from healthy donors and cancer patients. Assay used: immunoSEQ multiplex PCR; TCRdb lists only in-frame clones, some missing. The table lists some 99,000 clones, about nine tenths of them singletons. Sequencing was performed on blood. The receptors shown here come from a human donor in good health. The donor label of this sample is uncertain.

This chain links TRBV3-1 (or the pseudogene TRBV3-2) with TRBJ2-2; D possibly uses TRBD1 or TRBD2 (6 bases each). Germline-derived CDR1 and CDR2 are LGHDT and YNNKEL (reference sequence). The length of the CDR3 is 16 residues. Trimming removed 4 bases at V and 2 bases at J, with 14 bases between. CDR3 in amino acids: CASSRRGTINTGELFF. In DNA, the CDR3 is TGTGCCAGCAGCCGCCGCGGGACAATAAACACCGGGGAGCTGTTTTTT.

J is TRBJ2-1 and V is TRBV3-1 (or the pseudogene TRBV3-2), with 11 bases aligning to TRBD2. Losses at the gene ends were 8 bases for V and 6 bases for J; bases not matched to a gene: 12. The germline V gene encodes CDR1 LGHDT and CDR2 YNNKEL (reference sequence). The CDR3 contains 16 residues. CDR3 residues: CASRDASSGGFNEQFF. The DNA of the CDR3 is TGTGCCAGCCGCGACGCATCTAGCGGGGGGTTCAATGAGCAGTTCTTC.

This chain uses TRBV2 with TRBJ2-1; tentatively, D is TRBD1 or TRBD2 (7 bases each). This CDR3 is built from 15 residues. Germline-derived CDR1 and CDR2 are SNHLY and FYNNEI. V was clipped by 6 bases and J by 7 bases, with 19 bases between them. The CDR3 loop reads CASSRLGQGGNEQFF. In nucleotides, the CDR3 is TGTGCCAGCAGCAGACTGGGGCAGGGGGGGAATGAGCAGTTCTTC. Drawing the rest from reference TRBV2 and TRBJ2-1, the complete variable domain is EPEVTQTPSHQVTQMGQEVILRCVPISNHLYFYWYRQILGQKVEFLVSFYNNEISEKSEIFDDQFSVERPDGSNFTLKIRSTKLEDSAMYFCASSRLGQGGNEQFFGPGTRLTVL.

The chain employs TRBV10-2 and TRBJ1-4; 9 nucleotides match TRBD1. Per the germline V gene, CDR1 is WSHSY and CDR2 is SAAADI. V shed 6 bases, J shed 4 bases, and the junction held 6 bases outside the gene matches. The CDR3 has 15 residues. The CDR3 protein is CASSLQGAGNEKLFF. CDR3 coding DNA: TGCGCCAGCAGCCTACAGGGGGCGGGTAATGAAAAACTGTTTTTT.

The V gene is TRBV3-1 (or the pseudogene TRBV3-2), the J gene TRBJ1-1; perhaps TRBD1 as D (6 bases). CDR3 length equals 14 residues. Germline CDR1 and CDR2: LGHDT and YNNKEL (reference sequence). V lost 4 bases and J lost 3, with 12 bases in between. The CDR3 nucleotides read TGTGCCAGCAGCCCCCGGGACACCTACACTGAAGCTTTCTTT. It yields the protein CASSPRDTYTEAFF.

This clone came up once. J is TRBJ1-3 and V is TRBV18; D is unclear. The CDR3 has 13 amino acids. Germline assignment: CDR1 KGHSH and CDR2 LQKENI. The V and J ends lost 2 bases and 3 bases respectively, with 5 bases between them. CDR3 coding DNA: TGTGCCAGCTCACCAAGCCGTGGAAACACCATATATTTT. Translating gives CASSPSRGNTIYF.

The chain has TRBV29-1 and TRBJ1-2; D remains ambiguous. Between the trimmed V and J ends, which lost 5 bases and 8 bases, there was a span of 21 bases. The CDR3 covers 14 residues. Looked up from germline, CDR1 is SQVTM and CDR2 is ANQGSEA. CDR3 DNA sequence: TGCAGCGTTCCCTCTGACACGATCAGTGGGGGCTACACCTTC. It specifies CSVPSDTISGGYTF.

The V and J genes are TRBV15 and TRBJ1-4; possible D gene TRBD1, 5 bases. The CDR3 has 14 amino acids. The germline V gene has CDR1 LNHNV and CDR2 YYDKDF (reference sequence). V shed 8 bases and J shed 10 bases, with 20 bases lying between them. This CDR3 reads CATGPGQGGGKLFF. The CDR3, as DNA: TGTGCCACCGGACCAGGGCAGGGAGGAGGAAAACTGTTTTTT.

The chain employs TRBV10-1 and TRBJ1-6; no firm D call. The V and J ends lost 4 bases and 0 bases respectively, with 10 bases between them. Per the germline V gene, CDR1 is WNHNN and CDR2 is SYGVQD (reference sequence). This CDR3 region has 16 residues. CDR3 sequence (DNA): TGCGCCAGCAGTGGGGTGGGGAGCTCCTATAATTCACCCCTCCACTTT. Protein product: CASSGVGSSYNSPLHF.

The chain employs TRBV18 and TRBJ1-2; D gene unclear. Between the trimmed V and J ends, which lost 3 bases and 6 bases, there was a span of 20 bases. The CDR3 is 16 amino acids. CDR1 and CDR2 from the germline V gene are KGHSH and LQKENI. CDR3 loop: CASSPTATYSIDGYTF. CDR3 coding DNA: TGTGCCAGCTCACCCACGGCAACCTATTCAATCGATGGCTACACCTTC.

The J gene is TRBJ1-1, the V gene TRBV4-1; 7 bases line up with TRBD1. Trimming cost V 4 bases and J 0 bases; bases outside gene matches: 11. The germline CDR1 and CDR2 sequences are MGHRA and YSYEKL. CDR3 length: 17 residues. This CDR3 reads CASSPYRGRLLNTEAFF. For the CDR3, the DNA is TGCGCCAGCAGCCCCTACAGGGGTAGGCTTTTGAACACTGAAGCTTTCTTT.

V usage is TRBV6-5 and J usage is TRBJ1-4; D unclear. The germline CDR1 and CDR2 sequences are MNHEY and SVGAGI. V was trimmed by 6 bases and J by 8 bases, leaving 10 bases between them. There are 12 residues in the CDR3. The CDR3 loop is CASSVFQEKLFF. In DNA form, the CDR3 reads TGTGCCAGCAGCGTATTCCAAGAAAAACTGTTTTTT.

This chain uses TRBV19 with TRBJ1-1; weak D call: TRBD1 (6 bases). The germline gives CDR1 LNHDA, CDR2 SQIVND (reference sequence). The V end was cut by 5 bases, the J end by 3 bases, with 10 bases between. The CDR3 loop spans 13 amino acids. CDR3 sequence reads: CASSPRGDTEAFF. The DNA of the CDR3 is TGTGCCAGTAGTCCGAGGGGGGACACTGAAGCTTTCTTT.

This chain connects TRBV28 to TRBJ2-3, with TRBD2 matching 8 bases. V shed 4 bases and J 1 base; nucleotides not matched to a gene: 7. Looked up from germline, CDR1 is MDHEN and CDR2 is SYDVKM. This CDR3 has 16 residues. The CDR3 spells CASSSDDSGGTDTQYF. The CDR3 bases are TGTGCCAGCAGTTCTGATGATAGCGGGGGCACAGATACGCAGTATTTT.

The CDR3, as DNA: TGTGCCAGCAGTTTGACAGGGGCTCGTGGCTACACCTTC. Residues: CASSLTGARGYTF. The chain uses TRBV27 and TRBJ1-2; 8 bases match TRBD1. Germline CDR1 MNHEY, CDR2 SMNVEV (reference sequence). Trimming took 3 bases from V and 7 from J; bases not matched to a gene: 4. The CDR3 length is 13 residues.

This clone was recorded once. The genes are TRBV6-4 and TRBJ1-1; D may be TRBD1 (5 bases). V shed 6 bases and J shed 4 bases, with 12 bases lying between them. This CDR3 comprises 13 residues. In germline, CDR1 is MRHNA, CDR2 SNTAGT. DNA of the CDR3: TGTGCCAGCAGACAACAAAGGGGCACTGAAGCTTTCTTT. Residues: CASRQQRGTEAFF.

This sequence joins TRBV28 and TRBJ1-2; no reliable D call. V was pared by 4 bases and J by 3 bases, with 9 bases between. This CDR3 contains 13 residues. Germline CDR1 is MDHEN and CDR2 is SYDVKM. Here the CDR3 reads CASSSARHYGYTF. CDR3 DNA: TGTGCCAGCAGTTCCGCACGGCACTATGGCTACACCTTC.

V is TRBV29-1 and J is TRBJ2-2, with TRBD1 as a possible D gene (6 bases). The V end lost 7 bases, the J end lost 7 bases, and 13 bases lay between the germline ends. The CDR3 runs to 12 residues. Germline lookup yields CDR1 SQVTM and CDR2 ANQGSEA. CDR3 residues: CSGLTGFGELFF. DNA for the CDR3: TGCAGCGGCTTAACAGGGTTCGGGGAGCTGTTTTTT.

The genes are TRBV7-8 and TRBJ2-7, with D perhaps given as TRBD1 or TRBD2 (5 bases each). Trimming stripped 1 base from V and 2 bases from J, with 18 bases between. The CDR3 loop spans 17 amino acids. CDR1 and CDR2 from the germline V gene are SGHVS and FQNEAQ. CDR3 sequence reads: CASSLGPPGTAAYEQYF. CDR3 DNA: TGTGCCAGCAGCTTAGGCCCCCCCGGGACCGCAGCCTACGAGCAGTACTTC.

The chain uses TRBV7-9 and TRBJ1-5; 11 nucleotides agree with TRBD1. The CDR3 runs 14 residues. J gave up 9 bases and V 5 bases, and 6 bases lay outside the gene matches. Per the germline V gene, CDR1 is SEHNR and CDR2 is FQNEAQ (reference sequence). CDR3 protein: CASSPGTGGRPQHF. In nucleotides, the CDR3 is TGTGCCAGCAGCCCGGGGACAGGGGGTAGGCCCCAGCATTTT.

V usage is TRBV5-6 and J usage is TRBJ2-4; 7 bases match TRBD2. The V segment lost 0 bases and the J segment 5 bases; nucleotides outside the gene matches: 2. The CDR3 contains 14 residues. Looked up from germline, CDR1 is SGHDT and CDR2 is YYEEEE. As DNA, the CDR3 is TGTGCCAGCAGCTTGGGGGGGAGGGAAAACATTCAGTACTTC. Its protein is CASSLGGRENIQYF. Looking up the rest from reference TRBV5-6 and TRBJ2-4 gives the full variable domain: DAGVTQSPTHLIKTRGQQVTLRCSPKSGHDTVSWYQQALGQGPQFIFQYYEEEERQRGNFPDRFSGHQFPNYSSELNVNALLLGDSALYLCASSLGGRENIQYFGAGTRLSVL.

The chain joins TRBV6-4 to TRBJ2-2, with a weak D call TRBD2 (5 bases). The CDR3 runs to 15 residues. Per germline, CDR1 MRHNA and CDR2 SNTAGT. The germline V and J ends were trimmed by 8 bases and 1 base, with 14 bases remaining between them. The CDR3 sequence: CASRGSRENTGELFF. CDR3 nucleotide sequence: TGTGCCAGCCGAGGATCGAGGGAGAACACCGGGGAGCTGTTTTTT.

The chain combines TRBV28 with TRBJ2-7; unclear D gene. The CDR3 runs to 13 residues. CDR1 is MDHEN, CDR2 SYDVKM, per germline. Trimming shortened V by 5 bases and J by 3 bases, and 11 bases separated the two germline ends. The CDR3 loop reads CASSPTQGYEQYF. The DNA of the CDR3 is TGTGCCAGCAGTCCTACTCAAGGCTACGAGCAGTACTTC. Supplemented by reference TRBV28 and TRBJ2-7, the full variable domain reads DVKVTQSSRYLVKRTGEKVFLECVQDMDHENMFWYRQDPGLGLRLIYFSYDVKMKEKGDIPEGYSVSREKKERFSLILESASTNQTSMYLCASSPTQGYEQYFGPGTRLTVT.

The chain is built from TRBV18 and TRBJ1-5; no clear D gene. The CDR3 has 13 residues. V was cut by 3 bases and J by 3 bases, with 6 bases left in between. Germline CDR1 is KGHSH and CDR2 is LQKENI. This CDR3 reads CASSPHINQPQHF. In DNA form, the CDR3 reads TGTGCCAGCTCACCGCACATCAATCAGCCCCAGCATTTT.

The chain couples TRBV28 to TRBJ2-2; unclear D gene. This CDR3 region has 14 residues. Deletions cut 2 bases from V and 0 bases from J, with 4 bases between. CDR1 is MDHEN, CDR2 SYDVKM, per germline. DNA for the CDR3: TGTGCCAGCAGTTTAGCTGCGAACACCGGGGAGCTGTTTTTT. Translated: CASSLAANTGELFF.

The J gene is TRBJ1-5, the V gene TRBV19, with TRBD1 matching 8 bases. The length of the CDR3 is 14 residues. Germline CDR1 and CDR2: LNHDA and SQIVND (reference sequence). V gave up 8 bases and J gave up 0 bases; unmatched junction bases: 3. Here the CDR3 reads CASRTGYSNQPQHF. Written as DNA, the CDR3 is TGTGCCAGTCGGACAGGGTATAGCAATCAGCCCCAGCATTTT.

The CDR3 DNA follows: TGTGCCAGCAGCTCTCCGGGACAGGGGAATAATTCACCCCTCCACTTT. It translates to CASSSPGQGNNSPLHF. The chain has TRBV5-4 and TRBJ1-6; 10 bases fit TRBD1. The germline V gene encodes CDR1 SGHNT and CDR2 YYREEE (reference sequence). The CDR3 sequence is 16 residues long. V shed 3 bases, J shed 5 bases, and the junction held 5 bases outside the gene matches.

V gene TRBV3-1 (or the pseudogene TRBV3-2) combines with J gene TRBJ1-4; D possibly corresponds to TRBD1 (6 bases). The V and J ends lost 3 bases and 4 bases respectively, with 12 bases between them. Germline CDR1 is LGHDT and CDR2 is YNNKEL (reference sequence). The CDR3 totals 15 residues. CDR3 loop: CASSQGGPFNEKLFF. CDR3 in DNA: TGTGCCAGCAGCCAGGGGGGGCCGTTTAATGAAAAACTGTTTTTT.

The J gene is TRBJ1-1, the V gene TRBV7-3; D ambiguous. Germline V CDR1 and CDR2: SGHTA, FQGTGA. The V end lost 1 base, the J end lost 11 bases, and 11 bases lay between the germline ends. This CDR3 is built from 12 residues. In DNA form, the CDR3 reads TGTGCCAGCAGCTTAAATCCCCCCGTGGCTTTCTTT. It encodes CASSLNPPVAFF.

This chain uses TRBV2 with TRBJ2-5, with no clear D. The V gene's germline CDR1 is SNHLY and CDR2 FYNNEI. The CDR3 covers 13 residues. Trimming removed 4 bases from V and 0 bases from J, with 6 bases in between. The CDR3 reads CASSVEHQETQYF. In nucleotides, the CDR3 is TGTGCCAGCAGTGTAGAGCACCAAGAGACCCAGTACTTC.

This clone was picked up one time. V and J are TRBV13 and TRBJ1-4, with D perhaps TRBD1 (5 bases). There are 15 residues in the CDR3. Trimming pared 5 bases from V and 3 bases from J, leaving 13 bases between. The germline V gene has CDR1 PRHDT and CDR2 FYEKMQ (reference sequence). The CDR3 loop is CASSRGLGANEKLFF. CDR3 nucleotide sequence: TGTGCCAGCAGCCGAGGGTTGGGGGCTAATGAAAAACTGTTTTTT.